This T cell receptor (beta chain) was sequenced in a study of immune heterogeneity within non-small cell lung tumors. The authors used 600 ng of bulk tumor genomic DNA per sample as template. Taken during surgery, several biopsies per primary tumor were spaced as far apart as possible within the tumor mass. Patients underwent curative surgery for untreated, newly diagnosed non-small cell lung cancer. Every donor was a newly diagnosed non-small cell lung cancer patient having surgery with curative intent. Note on this clonotype: Its antigen is still unknown. The junction and the germline gene differ at one end; a read error may be behind it.

It was a multiplex PCR that amplified TCR beta CDR3, with 32 V and 13 J primers. MiXCR was run by TCRdb on the multiplex PCR reads, yielding one entry per CDR3 protein. This repertoire shows over 10,000 distinct CDR3 sequences, about 22% found once; its top ten account for about 4.5%. Regarding the study as a whole: Local T-cell repertoire clonality was correlated with local tumor mutational burden, and the correlation was positive. It was moderate in strength but statistically significant (R roughly 0.35).

Sequencing input: lung tumor tissue. The sequence came from a man between 60 and 75 years old with non-small cell lung cancer.

CDR3 in DNA: TGCGCCAGCATCTTGGGACAGGGAAACACTGAAGCTTTCTTT. Translating gives CASILGQGNTEAFF. The V call is TRBV5-1, the J call TRBJ1-1; the match to TRBD1 covers 9 bases. Germline CDR1 reads SGHRS; CDR2 reads YFSETQ. This CDR3 spans 14 amino acids.